This T cell receptor beta chain was sequenced in a study of T cells in Graves' hyperthyroidism and ophthalmopathy. This clonotype was seen many times. There were TCR beta CDR3 regions amplified from RNA transcripts. The HTBI primer set served for first-round RT-PCR of the TCR CDR3. TCRdb independently ran MiXCR on the multiplex PCR reads; one entry per CDR3 protein. The sample includes about 840,000 distinct CDR3 sequences, roughly 37% of them seen just once. CDR3 length: 10 residues. Germline V gene sequence: CDR1 SNHLY, CDR2 FYNNEI. V lost 4 bases and J lost 7, with 1 base in between. Patients aged 18 to 65 with hyperthyroidism were newly diagnosed, with duration under 2 months.

The sequenced sample consisted of blood. The TCR comes from a man aged 18 to 29 with Graves' hyperthyroidism. This chain links TRBV2 with TRBJ1-4; D not certain. CDR3 DNA: TGTGCCAGCAGTGTTGAAAAACTGTTTTTT. This sequence encodes CASSVEKLFF.